A single T cell receptor (beta chain) is shown here with its context. The use of a sample-barcoded 5' primer and a J-beta primer mix characterized a second PCR of roughly 6 to 11 cycles. TCRdb fed the 5' RACE reads into MiXCR, producing one record per CDR3 protein. The sample carries 1,300,000 or so distinct CDR3 sequences, around 59% recorded once. These data come from a study of blood T cells in healthy people across ages. The receptor was isolated from a man younger than 30 in good health. Source material: blood.

The chain's CDR3 is CASSPQTDSLGADTQYF. CDR3 sequence (DNA): TGTGCCAGCAGTCCCCAAACGGACTCCCTCGGAGCAGATACGCAGTATTTT. The chain combines TRBV28 with TRBJ2-3; possible D gene TRBD2, 5 bases. Trimming pared 5 bases from V and 4 bases from J, leaving 22 bases between. This CDR3 spans 17 amino acids. In germline, CDR1 is MDHEN, CDR2 SYDVKM.